The 11 T cell receptor beta chains in this list originate from one sample, sequenced in a study of shared clonotypes between healthy human individuals. CD8 cells classed as naive were CD45RO-negative and positively selected for CCR7, excluding terminally differentiated effector memory CD45RA+ cells. Libraries were prepared by immunoSEQ multiplex PCR; TCRdb keeps only in-frame clonotypes and omits some of them. The sample has some 2 million clones, about 95% seen once; the top ten hold roughly 1.1%. Material: naive CD8+ T cells sorted from blood. These receptors all come from a man younger than 35 in good health.

With respect to this clone: Other nucleotide sequences from this sample produce the same CDR3. The chain couples TRBV5-1 to TRBJ2-7; D possibly corresponds to TRBD2 (5 bases). CDR1 is SGHRS, CDR2 YFSETQ, per germline. Trimming removed 4 bases at V and 3 bases at J, with 5 bases between. The CDR3 totals 11 residues. DNA of the CDR3: TGCGCCAGCAGCGGAGGCTACGAGCAGTACTTC. Its protein product is CASSGGYEQYF.

With respect to this clone: The sample carries other DNA sequences with the same CDR3. This chain joins TRBV6-5 and TRBJ2-7; D not resolved. V gave up 0 bases and J gave up 0 bases, with 12 bases separating them. From germline, CDR1 is MNHEY and CDR2 SVGAGI. The CDR3 is 16 amino acids. CDR3 DNA: TGTGCCAGCAGTTACTCGACGGGTGCGGTCTCCTACGAGCAGTACTTC. Translated, it gives CASSYSTGAVSYEQYF.

This chain joins TRBV5-4 and TRBJ1-1; a possible D gene is TRBD1 (6 bases). The germline CDR1 and CDR2 sequences are SGHNT and YYREEE (reference sequence). The V and J ends lost 4 bases and 0 bases respectively, with 7 bases between them. The CDR3 covers 13 residues. The CDR3: CASSRTVNTEAFF. Written as DNA, the CDR3 is TGTGCCAGCAGCAGGACAGTGAACACTGAAGCTTTCTTT.

The chain joins TRBV28 to TRBJ2-1; D ambiguous. Trimming cost V 7 bases and J 5 bases, with 21 bases left between them. The CDR3 has 16 residues. Germline V CDR1 and CDR2: MDHEN, SYDVKM. The CDR3 bases are TGTGCCAGCAAAGTAACAGTTCGGACCATGAACAATGAGCAGTTCTTC. It is translated as CASKVTVRTMNNEQFF. Full variable domain (rest looked up from reference TRBV28 and TRBJ2-1): DVKVTQSSRYLVKRTGEKVFLECVQDMDHENMFWYRQDPGLGLRLIYFSYDVKMKEKGDIPEGYSVSREKKERFSLILESASTNQTSMYLCASKVTVRTMNNEQFFGPGTRLTVL.

This rearrangement joins TRBV9 to TRBJ2-7; 7 positions match TRBD2. This CDR3 contains 14 residues. In germline, CDR1 is SGDLS, CDR2 YYNGEE. The ends lost 5 bases at V and 2 bases at J; junction bases unmatched: 7. CDR3 bases: TGTGCCAGCAGTGGGGGGGTCCCCCCCTACGAGCAGTACTTC. Its translation: CASSGGVPPYEQYF.

The chain is built from TRBV7-9 and TRBJ2-7, with D tentatively TRBD1 or TRBD2 (6 bases each). Germline lookup yields CDR1 SEHNR and CDR2 FQNEAQ (reference sequence). Trimming shortened V by 7 bases and J by 0 bases, and 22 bases separated the two germline ends. There are 17 residues in the CDR3. This CDR3 is CASTNNGGLSASYEQYF. CDR3 sequence (DNA): TGTGCCAGCACAAACAACGGGGGCCTTTCCGCCTCCTACGAGCAGTACTTC.

The V and J genes are TRBV4-1 and TRBJ2-4, with D hard to call. Germline CDR1 and CDR2: MGHRA and YSYEKL. The germline V and J ends were trimmed by 7 bases and 0 bases, with 22 bases remaining between them. The CDR3 loop spans 18 amino acids. The CDR3 DNA reads TGCGCCAGCACCTTCCTATTAGGGTCACCACGAGCCAAAAACATTCAGTACTTC. Protein product: CASTFLLGSPRAKNIQYF.

The J gene is TRBJ2-3, the V gene TRBV9; 9 nucleotides agree with TRBD2. The germline CDR1 and CDR2 sequences are SGDLS and YYNGEE. CDR3 length: 15 amino acids. With V trimmed by 3 bases and J by 4 bases, 6 bases remained unmatched. The DNA for the CDR3 is TGTGCCAGCAGCGAGCGGGGACTAGCCCCAGATACGCAGTATTTT. Translation: CASSERGLAPDTQYF.

V usage is TRBV27 and J usage is TRBJ2-7; D is perhaps TRBD1 or TRBD2 (6 bases each). Trimming cost V 8 bases and J 4 bases, with 21 bases left between them. CDR1 and CDR2 (germline): MNHEY, SMNVEV (reference sequence). CDR3 length: 15 amino acids. This CDR3 is CASSLSGGRIYEQYF. The DNA of the CDR3 is TGTGCCAGCTCCCTATCCGGGGGCAGGATTTACGAGCAGTACTTC.

This chain joins TRBV19 and TRBJ2-7; D gene uncertain. Germline CDR1 reads LNHDA; CDR2 reads SQIVND (reference sequence). CDR3 length: 14 amino acids. With 1 base removed from V and 4 bases from J, the gap between germline ends came to 11 bases. CDR3 residues: CASSIGSQLYEQYF. CDR3 in DNA: TGTGCCAGTAGTATAGGAAGTCAGCTATACGAGCAGTACTTC.

V usage is TRBV29-1 and J usage is TRBJ2-7, with D unresolved. V was clipped by 8 bases and J by 2 bases, with 7 bases between them. The germline CDR1 and CDR2 sequences are SQVTM and ANQGSEA. The CDR3 length is 10 residues. The CDR3 is CSRNAYEQYF. Written as DNA, the CDR3 is TGCAGCCGAAACGCCTACGAGCAGTACTTC.